The sequence of this T cell receptor (beta chain) was determined in a study of T cell responses to AZD1222 COVID-19 vaccine. Sequencing used immunoSEQ multiplex PCR; TCRdb keeps in-frame clones, though not all of them. The table lists approximately 93,000 clones, around nine tenths of them singletons, with more than 5% in the top ten. The source is an adult who received the AZD1222 COVID-19 vaccine. The source material was peripheral blood, sampled 28 days after the second AZD1222 dose.

In DNA, the CDR3 is TGTGCCAGCAGTCATCAGGGATTAAATCAGCCCCAGCATTTT. Translation gives CASSHQGLNQPQHF. The chain uses TRBV27 and TRBJ1-5; weak D call: TRBD1 (5 bases). CDR1 MNHEY and CDR2 SMNVEV come from the germline V gene (reference sequence). The CDR3 is 14 amino acids. Trimming removed 5 bases at V and 4 bases at J, with 12 bases between.